This T cell receptor beta chain emerged from a study of OX40 agonist ivuxolimab in advanced cancers. Study overall: Subjects had a mean age of about 57 years, with a range of 23 to 79; just over 80% were male.

Baseline was the first blood sampling point, followed by cycle 4 day 1 and cycle 7 day 1. Trimming took 0 bases from V and 5 from J, leaving 6 bases between them. CDR1 SGHRS and CDR2 YFSETQ come from the germline V gene. This CDR3 region has 14 residues. Profiled with immunoSEQ multiplex PCR; TCRdb holds only in-frame clones, not every one. The profile shows 35,000 to 40,000 clones, around 81% of them singletons. This clonotype was sampled from an adult with an advanced solid tumor such as melanoma, head and neck, liver or kidney cancer. The input for sequencing was CD4+ or CD8+ T cells sorted from blood, taken in a trial of the OX40 agonist ivuxolimab. This rearrangement joins TRBV5-1 to TRBJ1-6; a weak D match, TRBD1 (5 bases). The CDR3 DNA follows: TGCGCCAGCAGCTTGGGGGACGATAATTCACCCCTCCACTTT. Its translation is CASSLGDDNSPLHF.